The rows below give T cell receptor beta chains drawn from one sample of a study of T cell responses to AZD1222 COVID-19 vaccine. The method was immunoSEQ multiplex PCR; TCRdb's version includes in-frame clones alone and lacks a portion of them. The sample shows around 140,000 clones, around nine tenths of them seen only once. Material: peripheral blood, obtained 28 days after the second AZD1222 dose. The receptors stem from an adult who received the AZD1222 COVID-19 vaccine. CDR3s include the opening cysteine and the closing phenylalanine or tryptophan. The D gene is left open where the match is weak. Only some rows state a clone size, as once, few, many or a class for expanded clones.

V gene	clone size	D gene	J gene	CDR3 protein	CDR3 DNA
TRBV5-4	NA	NA	TRBJ1-2	CAGGVDGSYGYTF	TGTGCCGGGGGAGTGGACGGAAGCTATGGCTACACCTTC
TRBV2	NA	NA	TRBJ1-5	CASKDGDSNQPQHF	TGTGCCAGCAAGGACGGAGATAGCAATCAGCCCCAGCATTTT
TRBV19	NA	NA	TRBJ1-1	CASSFQGMAEAFF	TGTGCCAGTAGTTTTCAGGGGATGGCTGAAGCTTTCTTT
TRBV5-1	NA	NA	TRBJ2-1	CASGSDWSEQFF	TGCGCCAGCGGATCCGACTGGAGTGAGCAGTTCTTC
TRBV28	NA	NA	TRBJ1-5	CASLQEINQPQHF	TGTGCCAGTTTACAGGAGATAAATCAGCCCCAGCATTTT
TRBV3-1/TRBV3-2	few	NA	TRBJ1-2	CASSQSSGGAGYTF	TGTGCCAGCAGCCAGAGTTCCGGGGGAGCGGGCTACACCTTC
TRBV5-1	NA	NA	TRBJ1-5	CASSLAGQINQPQHF	TGCGCCAGCAGCTTGGCCGGTCAGATAAATCAGCCCCAGCATTTT
TRBV6-5	NA	TRBD1	TRBJ1-4	CASSTGASEKLFF	TGTGCCAGCAGCACAGGGGCCTCTGAAAAACTGTTTTTT
TRBV12-5	NA	NA	TRBJ2-2	CASGVTGDTGELFF	TGTGCTAGTGGTGTGACTGGAGACACCGGGGAGCTGTTTTTT
TRBV3-1/TRBV3-2	NA	NA	TRBJ1-1	CASSQEAQGRTEAFF	TGTGCCAGCAGCCAAGAAGCACAGGGTCGTACTGAAGCTTTCTTT